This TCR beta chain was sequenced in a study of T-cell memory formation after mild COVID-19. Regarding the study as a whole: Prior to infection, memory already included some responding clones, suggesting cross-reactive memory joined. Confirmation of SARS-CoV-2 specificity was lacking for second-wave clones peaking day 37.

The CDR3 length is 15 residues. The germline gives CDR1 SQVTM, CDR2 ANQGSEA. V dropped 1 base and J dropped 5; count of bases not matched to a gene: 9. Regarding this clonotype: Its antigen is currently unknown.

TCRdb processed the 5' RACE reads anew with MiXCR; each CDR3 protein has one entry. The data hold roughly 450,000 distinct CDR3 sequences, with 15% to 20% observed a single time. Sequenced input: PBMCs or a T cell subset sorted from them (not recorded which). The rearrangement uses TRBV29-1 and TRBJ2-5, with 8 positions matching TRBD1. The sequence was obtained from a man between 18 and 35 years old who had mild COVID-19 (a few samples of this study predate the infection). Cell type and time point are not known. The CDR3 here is CSVEGTGIGDETQYF. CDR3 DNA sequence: TGCAGCGTTGAAGGGACAGGGATAGGTGATGAGACCCAGTACTTC. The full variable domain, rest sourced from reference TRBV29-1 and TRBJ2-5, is SAVISQKPSRDICQRGTSLTIQCQVDSQVTMMFWYRQQPGQSLTLIATANQGSEATYESGFVIDKFPISRPNLTFSTLTVSNMSPEDSSIYLCSVEGTGIGDETQYFGPGTRLLVL.